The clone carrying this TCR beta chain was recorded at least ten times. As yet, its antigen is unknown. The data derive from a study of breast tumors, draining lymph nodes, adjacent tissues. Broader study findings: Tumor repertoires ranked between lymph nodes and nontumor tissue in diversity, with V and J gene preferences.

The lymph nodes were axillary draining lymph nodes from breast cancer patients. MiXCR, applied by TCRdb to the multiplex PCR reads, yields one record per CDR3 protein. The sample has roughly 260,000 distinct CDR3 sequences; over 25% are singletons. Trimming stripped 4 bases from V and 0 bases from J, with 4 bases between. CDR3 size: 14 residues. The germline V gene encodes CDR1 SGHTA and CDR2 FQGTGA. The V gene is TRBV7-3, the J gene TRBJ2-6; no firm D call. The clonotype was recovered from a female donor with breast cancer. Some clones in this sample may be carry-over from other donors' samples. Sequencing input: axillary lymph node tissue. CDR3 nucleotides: TGTGCCAGCAGCTCCCTCTCTGGGGCCAACGTCCTGACTTTC. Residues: CASSSLSGANVLTF.